This T cell receptor (beta chain) was retrieved from a study of blood T cell repertoires in COVID-19. Libraries were prepared by immunoSEQ multiplex PCR; TCRdb keeps only in-frame clonotypes and omits some of them. The table lists fewer than 350,000 clones, around 85% of them singletons. CDR3 length: 13 residues. Trimming removed 2 bases from V and 0 bases from J, with 4 bases in between. Germline V gene lookup returns CDR1 WNHNN and CDR2 SYGVQD (reference sequence). This receptor was obtained from a woman aged 40 to 50 who had recovered from COVID-19. Sequencing was carried out using PBMCs or T cells enriched from blood (not recorded which). This chain connects TRBV10-1 to TRBJ2-5; D gene uncertain. CDR3 amino acids: CASSEADQETQYF. For the CDR3, the DNA is TGCGCCAGCAGTGAGGCAGACCAAGAGACCCAGTACTTC.